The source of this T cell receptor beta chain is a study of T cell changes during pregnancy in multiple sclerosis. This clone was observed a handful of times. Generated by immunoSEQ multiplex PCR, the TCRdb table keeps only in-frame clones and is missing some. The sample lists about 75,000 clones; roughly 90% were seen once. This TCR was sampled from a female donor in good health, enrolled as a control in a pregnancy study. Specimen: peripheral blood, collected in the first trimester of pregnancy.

CDR3: CASRVGPALGAEAFF. DNA of the CDR3: TGTGCCAGCAGGGTAGGGCCCGCTCTGGGAGCTGAAGCTTTCTTT. This chain uses TRBV28 with TRBJ1-1; D gene unclear. Trimming took 6 bases from V and 6 from J, leaving 20 bases between them. The CDR3 contains 15 residues. Germline-derived CDR1 and CDR2 are MDHEN and SYDVKM.